The 26 T cell receptor beta chains below come from one sample, sequenced in a study of cytomegalovirus exposure and HLA in healthy donors. Amplification used 60 Vbeta primers and 13 Jbeta primers. Libraries were prepared by immunoSEQ multiplex PCR; TCRdb keeps only in-frame clonotypes and omits some of them. In the table there are fewer than 200,000 clones, approximately 79% of which are singletons. Input material: PBMCs. The receptors stem from a human donor in good health.

The rearrangement links TRBV15 to TRBJ2-1, with a tentative D call TRBD1 (5 bases). Trimming stripped 0 bases from V and 4 bases from J, with 13 bases between. CDR3 size: 16 residues. Germline-derived CDR1 and CDR2 are LNHNV and YYDKDF (reference sequence). In DNA form, the CDR3 reads TGTGCCACCAGCAGAGATGTTGGTCAGGGTTACAATGAGCAGTTCTTC. This sequence encodes CATSRDVGQGYNEQFF.

This clone came up once. The CDR3 sequence: CASSTGFEQYF. The CDR3, as DNA: TGTGCCAGTTCCACAGGGTTCGAGCAGTACTTC. The V gene is TRBV6-6, the J gene TRBJ2-7; a possible D gene is TRBD1 (6 bases). V was clipped by 9 bases and J by 6 bases, with 12 bases between them. Per germline, CDR1 MNHNY and CDR2 SVGAGI (reference sequence). This CDR3 has 11 amino acids.

This chain joins TRBV9 and TRBJ2-5; 9 bases line up with TRBD1. CDR1 and CDR2 (germline): SGDLS, YYNGEE. The CDR3 has 15 amino acids. V shed 7 bases and J 7 bases; nucleotides not matched to a gene: 14. CDR3 coding DNA: TGTGCCAGCTCGCGGTCAGCGACAGGGGGAGTGACCCAGTACTTC. Translation: CASSRSATGGVTQYF.

This clone was observed once. The genes are TRBV9 and TRBJ2-3, with 10 bases identical to TRBD2. V lost 0 bases and J lost 1; bases outside the gene matches: 2. The CDR3 loop spans 16 amino acids. Germline loops: CDR1 SGDLS, CDR2 YYNGEE. The CDR3 DNA follows: TGTGCCAGCAGCGTAGAAGGGACTAGCGGCACAGATACGCAGTATTTT. Protein sequence: CASSVEGTSGTDTQYF.

V and J are TRBV7-7 and TRBJ2-3; 11 bases align to TRBD2. Per germline, CDR1 SSHAT and CDR2 FNYEAQ (reference sequence). Trimming took 3 bases from V and 6 from J; bases not matched to a gene: 2. The CDR3 contains 14 residues. As DNA, the CDR3 is TGTGCCAGCAGCTTTAGCGGGGGGGCTGATACGCAGTATTTT. Its protein is CASSFSGGADTQYF.

This chain links TRBV7-9 with TRBJ2-5; 8 bases agree with TRBD1. Germline CDR1 reads SEHNR; CDR2 reads FQNEAQ (reference sequence). The CDR3 loop spans 13 amino acids. The ends lost 5 bases at V and 6 bases at J; junction bases unmatched: 5. The CDR3 DNA reads as TGTGCCAGCAGCGCAGGGGGCCCACAGACCCAGTACTTC. This translates into CASSAGGPQTQYF. The full variable domain, with the rest looked up from reference TRBV7-9 and TRBJ2-5, is DTGVSQNPRHKITKRGQNVTFRCDPISEHNRLYWYRQTLGQGPEFLTYFQNEAQLEKSRLLSDRFSAERPKGSFSTLEIQRTEQGDSAMYLCASSAGGPQTQYFGPGTRLLVL.

The chain is built from TRBV4-3 and TRBJ1-1; D unresolved. Germline values: CDR1 LGHNA, CDR2 YSLEER. The CDR3 is made up of 15 amino acids. V lost 0 bases, J lost 1 base, and 9 bases lay in between. This chain's CDR3 is CASSQERYANTEAFF. CDR3 DNA: TGCGCCAGCAGCCAAGAGAGGTATGCGAACACTGAAGCTTTCTTT.

CDR3 nucleotides: TGTGCCAGCAGCTCACGTCAAATGGCCAGGGGGGCCACTGAAGCTTTCTTT. Protein: CASSSRQMARGATEAFF. The chain uses TRBV5-4 and TRBJ1-1; TRBD1 agrees at 7 bases. V shed 3 bases and J 4 bases; nucleotides not matched to a gene: 15. The length of the CDR3 is 17 residues. The germline V gene has CDR1 SGHNT and CDR2 YYREEE (reference sequence).

The table lists this clone with a few counts. This rearrangement joins TRBV6-4 to TRBJ2-1; D uncertain. Germline values: CDR1 MRHNA, CDR2 SNTAGT. V was shortened by 0 bases and J by 1 base, with 7 bases between the two germline ends. This CDR3 is built from 15 residues. The CDR3: CASSDSAGSYNEQFF. The CDR3 coding sequence is TGTGCCAGCAGTGACTCGGCAGGTTCCTACAATGAGCAGTTCTTC.

This clone was detected a few times. The chain uses TRBV7-6 and TRBJ1-1, with D perhaps TRBD1 (5 bases). The V end was cut by 1 base, the J end by 0 bases, with 9 bases between. CDR1 and CDR2 from the germline V gene are SGHVS and FNYEAQ. This CDR3 comprises 15 residues. The CDR3 bases are TGTGCCAGCAGCTTAGAACAGGACATGAACACTGAAGCTTTCTTT. It specifies CASSLEQDMNTEAFF.

The CDR3 spells CASSHVESEQYF. In nucleotides, the CDR3 is TGCGCCAGCAGCCACGTAGAGTCCGAGCAGTACTTC. V and J are TRBV4-1 and TRBJ2-7, with no clear D. CDR1 MGHRA and CDR2 YSYEKL come from the germline V gene. This CDR3 is 12 amino acids long. V was trimmed by 3 bases and J by 6 bases, leaving 9 bases between them.

The CDR3 nucleotides are TGTGCCAGCAGCTTAAAGCGAAATGAGCAGTTCTTC. Encoded protein: CASSLKRNEQFF. The V gene is TRBV5-4, the J gene TRBJ2-1; D uncertain. The CDR3 covers 12 residues. V was trimmed by 2 bases and J by 7 bases, leaving 7 bases between them. Germline values: CDR1 SGHNT, CDR2 YYREEE (reference sequence).

The V gene is TRBV7-2, the J gene TRBJ2-5; TRBD2 aligns across 7 bases. The CDR3 sequence is 15 residues long. The germline V gene has CDR1 SGHTA and CDR2 FQGNSA. J lost 5 bases, V lost 1 base, and 7 bases had no gene match. The CDR3 is CASSLVAGEYETQYF. The CDR3 coding sequence is TGTGCCAGCAGCTTAGTGGCGGGGGAGTATGAGACCCAGTACTTC.

The rearrangement joins TRBV11-3 to TRBJ2-3; TRBD1 matches 7 bases. This CDR3 region has 15 residues. Germline V gives CDR1 SGHNT, CDR2 YENEEA. V trimming: 3 bases; J trimming: 3 bases; junction bases outside the gene matches: 6. The CDR3 coding sequence is TGTGCCAGCAGCTTTTACAGGGGTGGAACAGATACGCAGTATTTT. This sequence encodes CASSFYRGGTDTQYF.

In the case of this clone: Different DNA sequences within this sample yield the same CDR3. The genes are TRBV5-4 and TRBJ1-1, with a weak D call TRBD1 (5 bases). Trimming took 2 bases from V and 5 from J, leaving 10 bases between them. This CDR3 has 13 residues. Germline V lookup: CDR1 SGHNT, CDR2 YYREEE (reference sequence). The CDR3 DNA is TGTGCCAGCAGCTTAACGGGGGGTACTGAAGCTTTCTTT. As protein: CASSLTGGTEAFF.

The CDR3 nucleotides are TGTGCCAGCAGCTTATGGGGTAGCGGGGCTATATACGAGCAGTACTTC. It yields the protein CASSLWGSGAIYEQYF. This chain joins TRBV7-9 and TRBJ2-7, with TRBD2 matching over 8 bases. V was clipped by 2 bases and J by 4 bases; unmatched bases: 10. Germline values: CDR1 SEHNR, CDR2 FQNEAQ (reference sequence). CDR3 length equals 16 residues.

The chain has TRBV21-1 and TRBJ2-5; the table's D call, TRBD2, has no DNA check behind it. TRBV21-1 corresponds to a pseudogene. This CDR3 is 17 amino acids long. The CDR3 loop is CASSARDAGREEETQYF. CDR3 DNA sequence: TGTGCCAGCAGCGCGCGGGACGCCGGGCGCGAGGAAGAGACCCAGTACTTC.

The rearrangement joins TRBV6-4 to TRBJ1-1; TRBD1 matches at 9 bases. Germline V CDR1 and CDR2: MRHNA, SNTAGT. The CDR3 loop spans 15 amino acids. The J segment lost 6 bases and the V segment lost 8 bases, leaving 13 bases of the junction unmatched. This CDR3 reads CASWRDRETFPEAFF. CDR3 nucleotides: TGTGCCAGCTGGAGGGACAGGGAGACGTTCCCTGAAGCTTTCTTT.

Regarding this clone: This CDR3 is also generated by other DNA sequences in the sample. This chain joins TRBV20-1 and TRBJ2-3; D is uncertain. The V and J ends lost 3 bases and 6 bases respectively, with 7 bases between them. Germline CDR1 and CDR2: DFQATT and SNEGSKA (reference sequence). The CDR3 runs 11 residues. CDR3 DNA: TGCAGTGCTAGGACAAAGGATACGCAGTATTTT. Translation: CSARTKDTQYF.

This chain links TRBV5-4 with TRBJ1-2; weak D call: TRBD1 (6 bases). CDR1 is SGHNT and CDR2 is YYREEE in the germline V gene (reference sequence). CDR3 size: 13 residues. Trimming took 2 bases from V and 4 from J, leaving 9 bases between them. CDR3: CASSFDRFYGYTF. The CDR3 DNA is TGTGCCAGCAGCTTTGACAGGTTCTATGGCTACACCTTC.

This clone occurred once. The chain has TRBV5-8 and TRBJ2-7; D might be TRBD1 (6 bases). Germline V gene data show CDR1 as SGHTS and CDR2 as YDEGEE. The V end lost 3 bases, the J end lost 3 bases, and 13 bases lay between the germline ends. The CDR3 is 14 amino acids. The CDR3 nucleotides read TGTGCCAGCAGCTCCGGTGGGGGCCTCTACGAGCAGTACTTC. Translated: CASSSGGGLYEQYF.

A remark on this clone: The sample carries other DNA sequences with the same CDR3. The chain uses TRBV27 and TRBJ2-7, with 8 bases lining up with TRBD2. Germline CDR1 and CDR2: MNHEY and SMNVEV (reference sequence). The CDR3 is 11 amino acids. J gave up 6 bases and V 6 bases, and 1 base lay outside the gene matches. CDR3 protein: CASSRGGEQYF. The CDR3 bases are TGTGCCAGCAGCCGGGGGGGCGAGCAGTACTTC.

The gene calls are TRBV2 and TRBJ1-5; a possible D gene is TRBD1 (6 bases). Germline lookup yields CDR1 SNHLY and CDR2 FYNNEI. Trimming stripped 4 bases from V and 3 bases from J, with 7 bases between. The CDR3 is 13 amino acids. This CDR3 is CASSGDINQPQHF. CDR3 DNA sequence: TGTGCCAGCAGTGGGGACATCAATCAGCCCCAGCATTTT.

The chain combines TRBV13 with TRBJ2-7, with 9 bases aligning to TRBD2. This CDR3 region has 16 residues. With V trimmed by 5 bases and J by 3 bases, 11 bases remained unmatched. Germline V CDR1 and CDR2: PRHDT, FYEKMQ (reference sequence). The CDR3 nucleotides read TGTGCCAGCAGCCCCGCTTGGGGGCGGGGGGGCTACGAGCAGTACTTC. This codes for CASSPAWGRGGYEQYF.

This clone was counted once. V and J are TRBV9 and TRBJ2-3; TRBD2 matches at 9 bases. V was pared by 4 bases and J by 3 bases, with 9 bases of the junction left unmatched. Germline CDR1 reads SGDLS; CDR2 reads YYNGEE. This CDR3 spans 16 amino acids. The CDR3 nucleotides are TGTGCCAGCAGCACAAGAGCGGGGGGAGGGACAGATACGCAGTATTTT. Encoded protein: CASSTRAGGGTDTQYF.

The chain employs TRBV2 and TRBJ1-1; no clear D gene. CDR1 is SNHLY and CDR2 is FYNNEI in the germline V gene. The CDR3 spans 12 residues. V lost 10 bases to trimming and J lost 6 bases, with 15 bases between them. The CDR3 region is CAKRRERAEAFF. CDR3 coding DNA: TGTGCCAAACGACGGGAGAGGGCTGAAGCTTTCTTT.